What follows is one TCR beta chain and its context. Its cognate antigen is unknown. The data originate from a study of cytomegalovirus exposure and HLA in healthy donors. Study findings and constraints: Sequencing likely generated an artifact that appeared as a cluster of highly shared sequence variants.

It was with 60 Vbeta and 13 Jbeta primers that the PCR ran. The method was immunoSEQ multiplex PCR; TCRdb's version includes in-frame clones alone and lacks a portion of them. Of approximately 150,000 clones in the sample, approximately 80% were seen once. Germline V gives CDR1 SGHTA, CDR2 FQGNSA. V lost 1 base, J lost 7 bases, and 1 base stayed unmatched. The CDR3 spans 15 residues. The chain carries TRBV7-2 and TRBJ1-6, with 10 bases that match TRBD1. The TCR sequence derives from a man aged 25 to 45 in good health and CMV-seronegative. The sequenced sample was PBMCs. The CDR3 region is CASSLVGQGNSPLHF. The CDR3 DNA follows: TGTGCCAGCAGCTTAGTGGGACAGGGGAATTCACCCCTCCACTTT.